This T cell receptor beta chain is drawn from a study of blood T cells in healthy people across ages. Study-level findings and limits: Possibly, changes in expanded clonotypes were confounded because donor CMV status was unknown. Across the age range, TCR beta diversity per million T cells fell in a roughly linear way.

CDR3 size: 15 residues. Germline V gene sequence: CDR1 MNHNS, CDR2 SASEGT. J was trimmed by 4 bases and V by 7 bases; bases with no gene match: 9. A second PCR of roughly 7 to 11 cycles used a sample-barcoded 5' primer and a J-beta primer mix. At least 2.5 million CDR3-containing paired-end reads were obtained per sample. TCRdb analysed the 5' RACE reads with MiXCR anew, one entry per CDR3 protein. The sample records 1.5 million to 2 million distinct CDR3 sequences, around half being singletons. Turning to this clonotype: The antigen remains unidentified.

The receptor's source is a woman aged 40 to 50 in good health. The V gene is TRBV6-1, the J gene TRBJ2-5; 10 bases fit TRBD1. Material: blood. CDR3 bases: TGTGCCAGCATAGTGACAGGGGGCGCGGGAGAGACCCAGTACTTC. Residues: CASIVTGGAGETQYF.